This TCR beta chain was identified during a study of molecular identifiers for immune sequencing clone quantification. Points from the study as a whole: Underestimated sizes of highly expanded clones could result from identical TCR molecules that share a barcode.

Investigators produced naive CD8 libraries from about 19,000 to 1,100,000 sorted cells, drawing on 10%, 30% or 50% RNA. Bulk libraries came from a prior protocol with listed TCR primers. Via MiXCR, TCRdb re-called the PCR reads, giving one row per CDR3 protein. The table has about 320,000 distinct CDR3 sequences, around 21% seen once. This clonotype was seen only a few times. Its target is unknown. Looked up from germline, CDR1 is MNHEY and CDR2 is SVGAGI. This CDR3 spans 15 amino acids. V lost 1 base and J lost 0, with 9 bases in between. Sequenced sample: naive CD8+ T cells from blood, with Jurkat cell RNA spiked in. The subset: FACS-sorted CD8+CD4-CCR7+CD45RA+ naive T cells. The J gene is TRBJ2-5, the V gene TRBV6-5; D remains unclear. The TCR was taken from a human donor in good health. Some libraries in this study had Jurkat cell RNA spiked in. This CDR3 reads CASSYFSADQETQYF. The CDR3 coding sequence is TGTGCCAGCAGTTACTTCTCGGCAGACCAAGAGACCCAGTACTTC.